This T cell receptor beta chain was recorded in a study of beta chain features in type 1 diabetes. The table lists this clone with a few counts. What it binds is unknown. General study results and limits: PCR might show a preference for shorter templates, equally across patients and controls. For Type 1 diabetes patients, all four CD4+ subsets carried TCRB CDR3s that were moderately but significantly shorter. Within the patient group, naive, central memory and Treg TCRB repertoires appeared more similar to each other than within healthy donors.

The V end was cut by 0 bases, the J end by 6 bases, with 9 bases between. The CDR3 contains 14 residues. Germline V gene lookup returns CDR1 LNHDA and CDR2 SQIVND (reference sequence). Sequenced material consisted of expressed TCRB transcripts (all of the isolated RNA was reverse transcribed). Profiling relied on immunoSEQ multiplex PCR, and the TCRdb table lists in-frame clones only, not all of them. The repertoire consists of approximately 110,000 clones, with roughly 43% occurring once and the leading ten covering roughly 0.07%. The specimen sequenced was stem cell memory CD4+ T cells from blood. J is TRBJ1-5 and V is TRBV19; tentative D call: TRBD1 (5 bases). This receptor was identified in a woman aged 18-35 years in good health. CDR3 in amino acids: CASSIDRTTQPQHF. CDR3 nucleotides: TGTGCCAGTAGTATAGACCGGACAACTCAGCCCCAGCATTTT.